This T cell receptor (beta chain) emerged from a study of cytomegalovirus exposure and HLA in healthy donors. Vbeta (60) and Jbeta (13) primers were used in the PCR. The data were produced by immunoSEQ multiplex PCR, yet TCRdb's version contains in-frame clones alone and is incomplete. The repertoire consists of over 150,000 clones, with over 70% occurring once and the leading ten covering around 1.9%. CDR1 is LNHDA, CDR2 SQIVND, per germline (reference sequence). The V and J ends lost 4 bases and 4 bases respectively, with 14 bases between them. The CDR3 spans 14 residues. The TCR comes from a man in his thirties or forties in good health and CMV-seronegative. The chain recombines TRBV19 with TRBJ2-7; a weak D match, TRBD1 (7 bases). The material sequenced was PBMCs. The CDR3 DNA is TGTGCCAGTAGTACGTCCCAGGGGGGTTACGAGCAGTACTTC. Protein product: CASSTSQGGYEQYF.